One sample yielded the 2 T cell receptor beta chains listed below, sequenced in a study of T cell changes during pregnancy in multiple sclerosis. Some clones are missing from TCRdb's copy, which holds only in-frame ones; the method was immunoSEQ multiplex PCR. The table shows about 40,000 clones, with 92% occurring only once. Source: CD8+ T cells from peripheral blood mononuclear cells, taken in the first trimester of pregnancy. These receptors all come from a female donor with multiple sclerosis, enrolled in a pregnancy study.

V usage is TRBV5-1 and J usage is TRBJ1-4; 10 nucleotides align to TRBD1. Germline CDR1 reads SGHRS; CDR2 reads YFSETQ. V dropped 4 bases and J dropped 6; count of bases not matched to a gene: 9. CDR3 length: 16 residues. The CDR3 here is CASSLGTGVLYEKLFF. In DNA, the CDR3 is TGCGCCAGCAGCCTGGGGACAGGGGTTTTGTATGAAAAACTGTTTTTT.

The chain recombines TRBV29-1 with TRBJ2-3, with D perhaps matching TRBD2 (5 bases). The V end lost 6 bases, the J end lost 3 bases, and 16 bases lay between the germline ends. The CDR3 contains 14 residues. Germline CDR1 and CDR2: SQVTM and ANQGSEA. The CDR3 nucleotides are TGCAGCGTCCGCGACTATCCCCTGACAGATACGCAGTATTTT. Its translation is CSVRDYPLTDTQYF.